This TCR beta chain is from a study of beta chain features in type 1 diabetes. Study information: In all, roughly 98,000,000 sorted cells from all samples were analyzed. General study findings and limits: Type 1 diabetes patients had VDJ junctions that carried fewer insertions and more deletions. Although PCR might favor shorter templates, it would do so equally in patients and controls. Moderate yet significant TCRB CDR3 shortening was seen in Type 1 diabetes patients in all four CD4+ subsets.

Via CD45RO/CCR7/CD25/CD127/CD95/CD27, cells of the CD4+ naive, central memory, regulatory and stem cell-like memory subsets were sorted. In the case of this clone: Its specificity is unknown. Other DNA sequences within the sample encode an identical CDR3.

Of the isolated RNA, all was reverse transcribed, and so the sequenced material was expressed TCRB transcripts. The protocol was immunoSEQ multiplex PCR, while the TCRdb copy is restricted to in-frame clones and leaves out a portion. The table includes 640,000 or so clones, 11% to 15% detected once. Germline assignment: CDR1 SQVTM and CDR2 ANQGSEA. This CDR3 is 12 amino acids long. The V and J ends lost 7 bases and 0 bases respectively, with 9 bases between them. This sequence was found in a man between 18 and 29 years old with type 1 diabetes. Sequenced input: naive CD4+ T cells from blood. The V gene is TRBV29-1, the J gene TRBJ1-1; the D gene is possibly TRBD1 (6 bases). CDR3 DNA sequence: TGCAGCGCAGGACAGTTGAACACTGAAGCTTTCTTT. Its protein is CSAGQLNTEAFF.